These T cell receptor beta chains were read from a single sample in a study of blood T cell repertoires in COVID-19. The protocol was immunoSEQ multiplex PCR, while the TCRdb copy is restricted to in-frame clones and leaves out a portion. The table has approximately 160,000 clones, 70% to 90% seen once. The sequenced sample was peripheral blood. The receptors come from a man aged 55 to 69 who had recovered from COVID-19. Both conserved end residues are trimmed from each CDR3. Size tells how often a clone was seen (once, few, many) or the class of an expanded clone, and some rows leave it out.

cdr3_aa v_call cdr3_length clone_size j_call
ASSLLGGALETQY TRBV7-9 13 NA TRBJ2-5
SVEVGRGGANYGYT TRBV29-1 14 NA TRBJ1-2
ASSQSTGGLSYEQY TRBV4-1 14 few TRBJ2-7
ASSQAGGPGETQY TRBV3-1/TRBV3-2 13 NA TRBJ2-5
ASSFTVIRDRVYEQY TRBV7-8 15 NA TRBJ2-7
ASSLGAGGLAGGDTQY TRBV27 16 few TRBJ2-3
ASSQVAGVGQPQH TRBV3-1/TRBV3-2 13 NA TRBJ1-5
SAGQANQPQH TRBV29-1 10 NA TRBJ1-5
ASSQGRTGNYGYT TRBV4-2 13 NA TRBJ1-2
SAGGRDFGYT TRBV29-1 10 NA TRBJ1-2
ASSLGTVKETQY TRBV5-1 12 NA TRBJ2-5
SGGVAASSYNEQF TRBV29-1 13 NA TRBJ2-1
ASSLDRVDQPQH TRBV7-3 12 few TRBJ1-5
ASRQVQSYGYT TRBV2 11 NA TRBJ1-2
ASSDTSSTDTQY TRBV6-2/TRBV6-3 12 few TRBJ2-3
ASSGAGTGASETQY TRBV9 14 NA TRBJ2-5
ASSVDGTSGGSAYEQY TRBV9 16 NA TRBJ2-7
ASSLLGQGKSGNTIY TRBV7-6 15 NA TRBJ1-3
ASSATWGGNTGELF TRBV19 14 NA TRBJ2-2
ASNLLSRPTGELF TRBV7-9 13 NA TRBJ2-2